The 14 T cell receptor beta chains given below trace back to one sample, sequenced in a study of T cells in Graves' hyperthyroidism and ophthalmopathy. TCR beta CDR3 region amplification was performed from RNA transcripts. TCR CDR3 underwent first-round RT-PCR with the HTBI primer set. Using its own MiXCR run on the multiplex PCR reads, TCRdb lists one record per CDR3 protein. The profile shows 360,000 or so distinct CDR3 sequences, about a fifth of them singletons. Material: blood. The receptors were sampled from a woman younger than 35 with Graves' hyperthyroidism.

This clonotype showed up just a few times. The chain employs TRBV7-9 and TRBJ2-7, with D maybe TRBD2 (6 bases). The CDR3 length is 15 residues. Per the germline V gene, CDR1 is SEHNR and CDR2 is FQNEAQ (reference sequence). Trimming cost V 6 bases and J 2 bases, with 17 bases left between them. In DNA, the CDR3 is TGTGCCAGCAGGCGGAGGGACGGCGGGACCTACGAGCAGTACTTC. Its protein is CASRRRDGGTYEQYF.

This clonotype appeared many times. J is TRBJ1-5 and V is TRBV7-8; 8 bases align to TRBD1. V was pared by 5 bases and J by 6 bases, with 12 bases of the junction left unmatched. The CDR3 spans 16 residues. The V gene's germline CDR1 is SGHVS and CDR2 FQNEAQ. CDR3 sequence: CASSPRLDRVIQPQHF. DNA of the CDR3: TGTGCCAGCAGCCCTAGACTGGACAGGGTAATTCAGCCCCAGCATTTT.

Many counts were recorded for this clonotype. The chain combines TRBV12-3 or TRBV12-4 with TRBJ1-1; perhaps TRBD1 as D (6 bases). With 5 bases removed from V and 1 base from J, the gap between germline ends came to 17 bases. This CDR3 region has 16 residues. The CDR3 DNA sequence: TGTGCCAGCAGTCCCAGGGACACCATATCGAACACTGAAGCTTTCTTT. It yields the protein CASSPRDTISNTEAFF.

This clonotype appeared many times. V and J are TRBV11-1 and TRBJ1-2; TRBD1 aligns across 8 bases. J gave up 2 bases and V 5 bases, and 7 bases lay outside the gene matches. The V gene's germline CDR1 is SGHAT and CDR2 FQDESV (reference sequence). CDR3 length: 15 residues. Here the CDR3 reads CASSPRTGKNYGYTF. The CDR3 nucleotides are TGTGCCAGCAGCCCAAGGACAGGGAAGAACTATGGCTACACCTTC.

This clonotype was seen many times. This chain joins TRBV6-1 and TRBJ1-5, with D possibly matching TRBD1 (6 bases). Germline CDR1 reads MNHNS; CDR2 reads SASEGT. The CDR3 is 15 amino acids. Between the trimmed V and J ends, which lost 0 bases and 6 bases, there was a span of 12 bases. DNA of the CDR3: TGTGCCAGCAGTGAAGCAACAGGGAGGTTTCAGCCCCAGCATTTT. The encoded protein is CASSEATGRFQPQHF.

This clonotype was seen ten or more times. The chain is built from TRBV7-8 and TRBJ1-4; D remains ambiguous. The CDR3 spans 14 residues. Per the germline V gene, CDR1 is SGHVS and CDR2 is FQNEAQ. Trimming stripped 5 bases from V and 6 bases from J, with 13 bases between. In DNA form, the CDR3 reads TGTGCCAGCAGCCGGTACCGGGCGGATGAAAAACTGTTTTTT. Protein product: CASSRYRADEKLFF.

This clonotype turned up a few times. The J gene is TRBJ2-7, the V gene TRBV13, with unresolved D. CDR3 size: 15 residues. Germline V gene data show CDR1 as PRHDT and CDR2 as FYEKMQ (reference sequence). The ends were cut back, 5 bases at V and 2 bases at J, with 16 bases in the middle. CDR3 protein: CASSKGNSQTYEQYF. The CDR3, as DNA: TGTGCCAGCAGCAAAGGCAACTCACAAACCTACGAGCAGTACTTC.

The chain combines TRBV7-9 with TRBJ1-2, with D possibly matching TRBD1 (6 bases). V was trimmed by 6 bases and J by 0 bases, leaving 14 bases between them. This CDR3 comprises 15 residues. Per the germline V gene, CDR1 is SEHNR and CDR2 is FQNEAQ (reference sequence). Here the CDR3 reads CASSLSGQANYGYTF. The DNA of the CDR3 is TGTGCCAGCAGTCTTTCGGGACAAGCTAACTATGGCTACACCTTC.

Ten or more counts support this clonotype. DNA of the CDR3: TGTGCCAGGATAAGACAGATAAACTCCTACGAGCAGTACTTC. Translated, it gives CARIRQINSYEQYF. This chain joins TRBV6-1 and TRBJ2-7, with a tentative D call TRBD1 (5 bases). This CDR3 has 14 amino acids. The germline V and J ends were trimmed by 9 bases and 0 bases, with 15 bases remaining between them. The germline gives CDR1 MNHNS, CDR2 SASEGT.

This chain uses TRBV29-1 with TRBJ1-3, with 10 bases that match TRBD1. CDR1 SQVTM and CDR2 ANQGSEA come from the germline V gene. Trimming at V came to 5 bases and at J to 6 bases, leaving 10 bases not matched to a gene. CDR3 length: 15 residues. This CDR3 is CSVSPGTGVSNTIYF. DNA of the CDR3: TGCAGCGTTTCCCCCGGGACAGGGGTATCAAACACCATATATTTT.

Many counts were recorded for this clonotype. The chain recombines TRBV2 with TRBJ2-7; D unresolved. Deletions cut 3 bases from V and 3 bases from J, with 9 bases between. The CDR3 has 13 residues. CDR1 is SNHLY, CDR2 FYNNEI, per germline. The CDR3 spells CASSDVGIYEQYF. CDR3 DNA: TGTGCCAGCAGTGACGTAGGGATCTACGAGCAGTACTTC.

This chain links TRBV28 with TRBJ2-7, with 9 bases fitting TRBD1. Germline assignment: CDR1 MDHEN and CDR2 SYDVKM. This CDR3 is 16 amino acids long. Trimming took 2 bases from V and 6 from J; bases not matched to a gene: 11. For the CDR3, the DNA is TGTGCCAGCAGTTTAGGTAACAGGGGGCGCCGGGGCGAGCAGTACTTC. The encoded protein is CASSLGNRGRRGEQYF.

The V gene is TRBV11-2, the J gene TRBJ2-2, with D tentatively TRBD1 or TRBD2 (5 bases each). Germline V gene sequence: CDR1 SGHAT, CDR2 FQNNGV. The CDR3 has 14 residues. V lost 5 bases and J lost 4, with 11 bases in between. The CDR3 sequence is CASSPGTGTGELFF. CDR3 sequence (DNA): TGTGCCAGCAGCCCCGGGACGGGCACCGGGGAGCTGTTTTTT.

The chain couples TRBV12-3 or TRBV12-4 to TRBJ1-1; D unclear. CDR3 size: 12 residues. The CDR3 DNA reads as TGTGTAAGTGGTTCCATGAACACTGAAGCTTTCTTT. Amino acid sequence: CVSGSMNTEAFF.